These 18 T cell receptor beta chains were sequenced from one sample in a study of blood T cell repertoires in COVID-19. Sequencing used immunoSEQ multiplex PCR; TCRdb keeps in-frame clones, though not all of them. The sample lists about 160,000 clones; around 87% were seen once. Sample: PBMCs or T cells enriched from blood (not recorded which). The receptor set was obtained from a woman between 45 and 60 years old who had recovered from COVID-19.

This chain connects TRBV7-9 to TRBJ2-5, with TRBD1 matching over 7 bases. CDR3 length equals 14 residues. Germline CDR1 reads SEHNR; CDR2 reads FQNEAQ (reference sequence). J lost 5 bases, V lost 5 bases, and 8 bases had no gene match. CDR3 residues: CASSHRGDWETQYF. As DNA, the CDR3 is TGTGCCAGCAGCCACAGGGGTGATTGGGAGACCCAGTACTTC.

The chain links TRBV15 to TRBJ1-1; 9 bases are shared with TRBD1. From germline, CDR1 is LNHNV and CDR2 YYDKDF (reference sequence). Losses at the gene ends were 0 bases for V and 8 bases for J; bases not matched to a gene: 13. This CDR3 spans 17 amino acids. The chain's CDR3 is CATSRDLLGQGVVEAFF. CDR3 coding DNA: TGTGCCACCAGCAGAGATCTCTTGGGACAGGGTGTGGTGGAAGCTTTCTTT.

The chain combines TRBV2 with TRBJ2-3; TRBD1 agrees at 9 bases. The CDR3 extends over 14 amino acids. The germline CDR1 and CDR2 sequences are SNHLY and FYNNEI. Trimming cost V 6 bases and J 3 bases; bases outside gene matches: 4. The CDR3 is CASRRGTGTDTQYF. As DNA, the CDR3 is TGTGCCAGCAGGAGGGGGACAGGGACAGATACGCAGTATTTT.

This clone was seen just once. V gene TRBV6-4 combines with J gene TRBJ2-1; 9 bases line up with TRBD1. Germline V gene data show CDR1 as MRHNA and CDR2 as SNTAGT. The CDR3 length is 14 residues. The V segment lost 6 bases and the J segment 6 bases; nucleotides outside the gene matches: 6. This chain's CDR3 is CASRAQGASNEQFF. The CDR3 DNA reads as TGTGCCAGCAGGGCACAGGGGGCGAGCAATGAGCAGTTCTTC.

The chain uses TRBV7-3 and TRBJ2-3, with 12 positions matching TRBD2. The CDR3 spans 15 residues. Germline CDR1 is SGHTA and CDR2 is FQGTGA. J was trimmed by 1 base and V by 6 bases; bases with no gene match: 2. The CDR3 region is CASRLAGGRTDTQYF. The CDR3 bases are TGTGCCAGCAGACTAGCGGGGGGACGCACAGATACGCAGTATTTT.

V gene TRBV15 combines with J gene TRBJ1-5; 7 positions match TRBD1. The CDR3 is 18 residues long. Germline CDR1 LNHNV, CDR2 YYDKDF (reference sequence). V shed 0 bases, J shed 5 bases, and the junction held 13 bases outside the gene matches. CDR3 sequence: CATSRDPGAQGSDQPQHF. As DNA, the CDR3 is TGTGCCACCAGCAGAGATCCTGGAGCACAGGGGTCAGATCAGCCCCAGCATTTT.

The chain carries TRBV6-4 and TRBJ1-2; 8 bases align to TRBD1. The V gene's germline CDR1 is MRHNA and CDR2 SNTAGT. The CDR3 is 16 amino acids. The J segment lost 3 bases and the V segment lost 2 bases, leaving 8 bases of the junction unmatched. In DNA, the CDR3 is TGTGCCAGCAGTGACCGAGAAGACAGGGGCGACTATGGCTACACCTTC. It specifies CASSDREDRGDYGYTF.

This clone was observed once. The chain uses TRBV4-1 and TRBJ1-2, with no clear D. There are 14 residues in the CDR3. With 0 bases removed from V and 8 bases from J, the gap between germline ends came to 13 bases. Germline CDR1 reads MGHRA; CDR2 reads YSYEKL. CDR3 bases: TGCGCCAGCAGCCAAGATGTGCAAACGGGGGGCTACACCTTC. Protein sequence: CASSQDVQTGGYTF.

The chain links TRBV5-8 to TRBJ1-1, with D unresolved. Trimming shortened V by 0 bases and J by 6 bases, and 9 bases separated the two germline ends. The CDR3 sequence is 13 residues long. The germline V gene has CDR1 SGHTS and CDR2 YDEGEE. The CDR3 DNA sequence: TGTGCCAGCAGCTTGGCCCTCTCTTCTGAAGCTTTCTTT. Amino acids: CASSLALSSEAFF.

DNA of the CDR3: TGTGCCTACGCGTCCGAAAAACTGTTTTTT. Translation: CAYASEKLFF. V usage is TRBV30 and J usage is TRBJ1-4; D is ambiguous. The length of the CDR3 is 10 residues. Per the germline V gene, CDR1 is GTSNPN and CDR2 is SVGIG (reference sequence). The V end was cut by 7 bases, the J end by 8 bases, with 8 bases between.

This chain connects TRBV29-1 to TRBJ1-1; D might be TRBD1 (5 bases). Germline V lookup: CDR1 SQVTM, CDR2 ANQGSEA. The CDR3 is 12 amino acids. V lost 4 bases, J lost 1 base, and 7 bases lay in between. CDR3 region: CSVAQGNTEAFF. CDR3 nucleotide sequence: TGCAGCGTTGCCCAGGGGAACACTGAAGCTTTCTTT.

The gene calls are TRBV21-1 and TRBJ1-2; the table names TRBD1, a call not compared with the DNA. TRBV21-1 is recorded as a pseudogene. The CDR3 runs 15 residues. This chain's CDR3 is CASSNPSDRAVGYTF. The CDR3 DNA reads as TGTGCCAGCAGCAATCCCTCAGACAGGGCCGTTGGCTACACCTTC.

A remark on this clone: Other nucleotide sequences from this sample produce the same CDR3. The rearrangement links TRBV7-2 to TRBJ2-5; unclear D gene. This CDR3 spans 12 amino acids. The germline V and J ends were trimmed by 5 bases and 0 bases, with 4 bases remaining between them. CDR1 and CDR2 (germline): SGHTA, FQGNSA. For the CDR3, the DNA is TGTGCCAGCAGCCCTTACCAAGAGACCCAGTACTTC. This encodes CASSPYQETQYF.

For the CDR3, the DNA is TGTGCCAGTAGTATAGGTCTAGGACAGCCCCAGCATTTT. Amino acid sequence: CASSIGLGQPQHF. The chain uses TRBV19 and TRBJ1-5; D is unresolved. V was cut by 1 base and J by 7 bases, with 8 bases left in between. The CDR3 extends over 13 amino acids. Germline assignment: CDR1 LNHDA and CDR2 SQIVND (reference sequence).

V gene TRBV21-1 combines with J gene TRBJ2-7; TRBD1, the D gene given by the table, was not confirmed from the DNA. TRBV21-1 has pseudogene status. The CDR3 consists of 13 residues. CDR3 coding DNA: TGTGCCAGCAAAAGGACAGGTCAACGGGAGCAGTACTTC. Translated, it gives CASKRTGQREQYF.

The chain uses TRBV4-1 and TRBJ1-1; 8 bases match TRBD1. The CDR3 is 15 amino acids. Trimming at V came to 4 bases and at J to 2 bases, leaving 6 bases not matched to a gene. The germline CDR1 and CDR2 sequences are MGHRA and YSYEKL. The CDR3 protein is CASSLSDRVNTEAFF. CDR3 in DNA: TGCGCCAGCAGCCTTTCGGACAGGGTAAACACTGAAGCTTTCTTT.

This CDR3 is CASSHSRAGDYGYTF. CDR3 nucleotides: TGTGCCAGCAGCCATTCTCGGGCAGGGGACTATGGCTACACCTTC. This chain uses TRBV3-1 (or the pseudogene TRBV3-2) with TRBJ1-2, with D maybe TRBD1 (6 bases). Germline CDR1 and CDR2: LGHDT and YNNKEL (reference sequence). The length of the CDR3 is 15 residues. The V end lost 3 bases, the J end lost 3 bases, and 14 bases lay between the germline ends.

The rearrangement links TRBV3-1 (or the pseudogene TRBV3-2) to TRBJ2-7, with 8 bases matching TRBD1. The CDR3 spans 14 residues. Trimming took 1 base from V and 5 from J; bases not matched to a gene: 4. The germline V gene encodes CDR1 LGHDT and CDR2 YNNKEL (reference sequence). This CDR3 reads CASSQGRTGNEQYF. CDR3 in DNA: TGTGCCAGCAGCCAAGGGAGGACAGGGAACGAGCAGTACTTC.